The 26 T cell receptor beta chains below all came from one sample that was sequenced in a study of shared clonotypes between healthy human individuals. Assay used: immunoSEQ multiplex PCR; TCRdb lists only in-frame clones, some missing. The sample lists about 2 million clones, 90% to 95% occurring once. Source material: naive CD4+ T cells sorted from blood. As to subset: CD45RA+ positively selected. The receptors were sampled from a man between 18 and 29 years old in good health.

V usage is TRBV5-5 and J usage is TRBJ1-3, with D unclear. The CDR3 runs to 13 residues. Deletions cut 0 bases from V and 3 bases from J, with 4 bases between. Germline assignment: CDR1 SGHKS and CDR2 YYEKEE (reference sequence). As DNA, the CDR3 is TGTGCCAGCAGCTTGGACAATGGAAACACCATATATTTT. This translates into CASSLDNGNTIYF.

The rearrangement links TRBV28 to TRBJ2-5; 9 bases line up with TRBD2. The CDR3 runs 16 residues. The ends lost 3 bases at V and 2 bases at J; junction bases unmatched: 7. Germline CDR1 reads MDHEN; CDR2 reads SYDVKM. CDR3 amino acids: CASSFRGLAEQETQYF. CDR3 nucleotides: TGTGCCAGCAGTTTCCGGGGACTAGCAGAACAAGAGACCCAGTACTTC.

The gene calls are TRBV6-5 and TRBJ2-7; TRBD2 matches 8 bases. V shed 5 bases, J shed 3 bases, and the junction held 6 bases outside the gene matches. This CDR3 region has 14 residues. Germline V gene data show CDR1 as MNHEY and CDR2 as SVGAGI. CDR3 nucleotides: TGTGCCAGCAGTCCCAGGACTAGCAGCTACGAGCAGTACTTC. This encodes CASSPRTSSYEQYF.

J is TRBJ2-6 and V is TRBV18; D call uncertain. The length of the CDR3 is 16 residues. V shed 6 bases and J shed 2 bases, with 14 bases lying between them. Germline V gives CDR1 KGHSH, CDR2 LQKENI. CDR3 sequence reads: CASSLFGFTGANVLTF. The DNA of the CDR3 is TGTGCCAGCTCCCTTTTTGGGTTCACTGGGGCCAACGTCCTGACTTTC.

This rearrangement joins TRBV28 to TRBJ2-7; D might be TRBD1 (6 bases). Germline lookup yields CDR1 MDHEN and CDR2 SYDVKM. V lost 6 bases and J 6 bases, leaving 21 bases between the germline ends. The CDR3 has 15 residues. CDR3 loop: CASSPGDVNWGEQYF. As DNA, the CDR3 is TGTGCCAGCAGCCCAGGGGACGTTAACTGGGGCGAGCAGTACTTC.

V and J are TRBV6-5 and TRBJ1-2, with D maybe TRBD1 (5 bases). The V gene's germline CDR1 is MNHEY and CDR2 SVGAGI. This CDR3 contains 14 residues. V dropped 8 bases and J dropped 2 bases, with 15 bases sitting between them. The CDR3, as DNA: TGTGCCAGCGGGGGGGGAGGCAGCAACTATGGCTACACCTTC. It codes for CASGGGGSNYGYTF.

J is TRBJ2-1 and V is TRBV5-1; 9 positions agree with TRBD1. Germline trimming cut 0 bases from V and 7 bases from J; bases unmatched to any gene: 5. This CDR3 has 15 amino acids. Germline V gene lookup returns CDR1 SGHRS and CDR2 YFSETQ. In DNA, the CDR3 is TGCGCCAGCAGCTTGGTACAGGGGGCGTTTAATGAGCAGTTCTTC. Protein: CASSLVQGAFNEQFF.

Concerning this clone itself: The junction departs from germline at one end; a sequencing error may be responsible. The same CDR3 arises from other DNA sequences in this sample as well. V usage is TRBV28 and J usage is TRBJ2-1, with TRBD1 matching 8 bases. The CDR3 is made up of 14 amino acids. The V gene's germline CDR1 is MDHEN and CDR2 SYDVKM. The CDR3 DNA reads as TGTGCCAGCAGTTTATGGGACAGGGCCCATGAACAGTTCTTC. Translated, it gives CASSLWDRAHEQFF.

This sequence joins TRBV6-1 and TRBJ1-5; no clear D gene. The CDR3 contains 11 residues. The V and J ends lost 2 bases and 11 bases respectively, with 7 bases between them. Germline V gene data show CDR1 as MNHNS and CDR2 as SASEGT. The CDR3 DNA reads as TGTGCCAGCAGTGAATACGGGGCCCAGCATTTT. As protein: CASSEYGAQHF.

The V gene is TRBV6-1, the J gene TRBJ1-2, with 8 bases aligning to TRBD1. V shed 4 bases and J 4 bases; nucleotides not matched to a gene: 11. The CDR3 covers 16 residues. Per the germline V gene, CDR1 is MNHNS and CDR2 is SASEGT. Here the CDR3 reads CASSAATSGQGYGYTF. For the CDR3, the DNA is TGTGCCAGCAGTGCCGCTACTTCCGGACAGGGCTATGGCTACACCTTC.

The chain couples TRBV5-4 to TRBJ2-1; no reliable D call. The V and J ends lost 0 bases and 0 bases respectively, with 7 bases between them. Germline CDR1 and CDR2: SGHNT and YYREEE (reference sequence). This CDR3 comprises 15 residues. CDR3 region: CASSLAASSYNEQFF. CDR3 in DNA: TGTGCCAGCAGCTTGGCGGCGAGCTCCTACAATGAGCAGTTCTTC. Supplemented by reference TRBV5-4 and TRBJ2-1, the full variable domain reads ETGVTQSPTHLIKTRGQQVTLRCSSQSGHNTVSWYQQALGQGPQFIFQYYREEENGRGNFPPRFSGLQFPNYSSELNVNALELDDSALYLCASSLAASSYNEQFFGPGTRLTVL.

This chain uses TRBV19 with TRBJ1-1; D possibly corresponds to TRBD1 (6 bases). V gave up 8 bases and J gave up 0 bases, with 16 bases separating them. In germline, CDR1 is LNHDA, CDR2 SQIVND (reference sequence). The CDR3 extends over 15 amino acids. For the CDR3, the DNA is TGTGCCAGTTCCCTTACAGGGATCATGAACACTGAAGCTTTCTTT. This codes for CASSLTGIMNTEAFF.

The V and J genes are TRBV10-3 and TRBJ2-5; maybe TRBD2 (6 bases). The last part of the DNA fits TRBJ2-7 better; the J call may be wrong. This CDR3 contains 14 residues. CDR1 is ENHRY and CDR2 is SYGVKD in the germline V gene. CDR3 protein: CAIREGPATYEQYF. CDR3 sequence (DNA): TGTGCCATCAGGGAGGGACCGGCCACCTACGAGCAGTACTTC.

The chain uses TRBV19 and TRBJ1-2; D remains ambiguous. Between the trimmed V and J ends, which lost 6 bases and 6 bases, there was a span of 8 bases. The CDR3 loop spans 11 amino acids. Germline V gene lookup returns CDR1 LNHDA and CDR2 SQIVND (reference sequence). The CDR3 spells CASSRPDGYTF. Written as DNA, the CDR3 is TGTGCCAGTAGCCGACCTGATGGCTACACCTTC.

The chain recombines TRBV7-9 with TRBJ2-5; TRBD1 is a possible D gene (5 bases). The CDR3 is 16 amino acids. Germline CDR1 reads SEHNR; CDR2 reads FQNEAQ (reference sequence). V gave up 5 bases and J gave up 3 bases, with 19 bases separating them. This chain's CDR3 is CASSPKKQAGKETQYF. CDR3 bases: TGTGCCAGCAGCCCTAAAAAGCAGGCAGGGAAAGAGACCCAGTACTTC.

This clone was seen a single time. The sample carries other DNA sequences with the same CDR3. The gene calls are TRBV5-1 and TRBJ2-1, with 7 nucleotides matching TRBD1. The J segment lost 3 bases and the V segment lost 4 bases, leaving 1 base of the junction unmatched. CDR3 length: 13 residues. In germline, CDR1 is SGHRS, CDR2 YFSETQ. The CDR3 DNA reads TGCGCCAGCAGCCGGGACAGCTACAATGAGCAGTTCTTC. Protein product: CASSRDSYNEQFF. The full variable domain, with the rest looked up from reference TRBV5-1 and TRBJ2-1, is KAGVTQTPRYLIKTRGQQVTLSCSPISGHRSVSWYQQTPGQGLQFLFEYFSETQRNKGNFPGRFSGRQFSNSRSEMNVSTLELGDSALYLCASSRDSYNEQFFGPGTRLTVL.

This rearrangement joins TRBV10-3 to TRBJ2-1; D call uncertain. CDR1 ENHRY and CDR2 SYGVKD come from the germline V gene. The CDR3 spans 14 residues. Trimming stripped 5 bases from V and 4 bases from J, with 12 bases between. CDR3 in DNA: TGTGCCATCAGTAGGAGCGAGAGTTACAATGAGCAGTTCTTC. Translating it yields CAISRSESYNEQFF.

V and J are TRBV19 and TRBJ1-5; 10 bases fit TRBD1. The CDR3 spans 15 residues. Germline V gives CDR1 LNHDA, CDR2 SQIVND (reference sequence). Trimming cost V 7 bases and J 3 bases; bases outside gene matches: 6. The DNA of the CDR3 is TGTGCCAGTACCCCAGGGACAGGGGTCAATCAGCCCCAGCATTTT. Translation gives CASTPGTGVNQPQHF.

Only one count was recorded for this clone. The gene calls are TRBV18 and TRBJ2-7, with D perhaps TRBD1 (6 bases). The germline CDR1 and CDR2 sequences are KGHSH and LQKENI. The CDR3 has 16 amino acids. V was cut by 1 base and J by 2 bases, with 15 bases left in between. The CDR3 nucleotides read TGTGCCAGCTCACCACATCCTTTGGACAGCGCCTACGAGCAGTACTTC. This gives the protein CASSPHPLDSAYEQYF.

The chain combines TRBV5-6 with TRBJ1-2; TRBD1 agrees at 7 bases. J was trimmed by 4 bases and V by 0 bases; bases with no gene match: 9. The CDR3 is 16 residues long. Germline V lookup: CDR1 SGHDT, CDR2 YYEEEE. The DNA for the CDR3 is TGTGCCAGCAGCTTGGTCCGACAGGGTAAGGCCTATGGCTACACCTTC. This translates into CASSLVRQGKAYGYTF.

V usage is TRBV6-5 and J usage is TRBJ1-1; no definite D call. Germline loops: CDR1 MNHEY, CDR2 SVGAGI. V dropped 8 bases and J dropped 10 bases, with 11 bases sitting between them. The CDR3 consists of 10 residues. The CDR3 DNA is TGTGCCAGCGGACGGAAGGGAGCTTTCTTT. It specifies CASGRKGAFF.

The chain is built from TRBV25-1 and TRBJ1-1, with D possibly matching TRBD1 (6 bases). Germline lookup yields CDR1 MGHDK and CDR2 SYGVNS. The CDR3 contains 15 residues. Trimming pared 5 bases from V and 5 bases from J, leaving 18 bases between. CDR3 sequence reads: CASSPVGGGWTEAFF. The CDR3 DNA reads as TGTGCCAGCAGTCCCGTCGGGGGGGGCTGGACTGAAGCTTTCTTT.

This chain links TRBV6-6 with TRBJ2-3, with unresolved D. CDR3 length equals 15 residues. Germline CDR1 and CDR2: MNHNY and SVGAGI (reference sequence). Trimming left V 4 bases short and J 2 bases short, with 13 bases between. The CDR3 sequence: CASSSRGRNTDTQYF. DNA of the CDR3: TGTGCCAGCAGTTCCCGTGGACGGAACACAGATACGCAGTATTTT.

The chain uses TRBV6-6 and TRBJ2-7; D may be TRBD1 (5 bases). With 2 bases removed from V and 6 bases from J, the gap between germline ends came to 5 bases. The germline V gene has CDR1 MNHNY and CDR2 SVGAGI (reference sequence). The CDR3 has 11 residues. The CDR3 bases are TGTGCCAGCAGTTACCAGGGCGAGCAGTACTTC. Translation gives CASSYQGEQYF.

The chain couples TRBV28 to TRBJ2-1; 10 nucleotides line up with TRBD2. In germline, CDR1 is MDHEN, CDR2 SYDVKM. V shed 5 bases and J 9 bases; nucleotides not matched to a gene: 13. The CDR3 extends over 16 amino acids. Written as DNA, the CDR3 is TGTGCCAGCAGTAGACCAAAAGCGGGAGGGCCGGGTGAGCAGTTCTTC. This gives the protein CASSRPKAGGPGEQFF.

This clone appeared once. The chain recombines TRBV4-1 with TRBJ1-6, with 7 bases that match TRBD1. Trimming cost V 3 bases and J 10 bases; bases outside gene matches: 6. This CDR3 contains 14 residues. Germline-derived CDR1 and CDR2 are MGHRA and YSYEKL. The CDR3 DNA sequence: TGCGCCAGCAGCCAGGCCGACAGGGACTCACCCCTCCACTTT. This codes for CASSQADRDSPLHF.